One and the same sample provided the 8 T cell receptor beta chains below, sequenced in a study of circulating and synovial CD4+ cells in juvenile arthritis. Assay: immunoSEQ multiplex PCR; the TCRdb copy retains only in-frame clones and omits some. The table lists tens of thousands of clones, over 95% of them singletons. The sequencing input was CD4+ T cells from blood. Receptors were obtained from a human donor with juvenile idiopathic arthritis.

This chain joins TRBV27 and TRBJ2-7, with 8 bases lining up with TRBD2. Germline values: CDR1 MNHEY, CDR2 SMNVEV (reference sequence). The CDR3 totals 17 residues. The trim removed 2 bases at V and 0 bases at J, leaving 9 bases unmatched. The CDR3 region has the DNA TGTGCCAGCAGTTTACGCCCAAAGCGGGGGAGCTCCTACGAGCAGTACTTC. Protein sequence: CASSLRPKRGSSYEQYF.

The chain joins TRBV9 to TRBJ2-1, with D perhaps TRBD2 (6 bases). V lost 4 bases, J lost 8 bases, and 22 bases lay in between. Germline values: CDR1 SGDLS, CDR2 YYNGEE. The CDR3 length is 16 residues. The CDR3 DNA is TGTGCCAGCAGCCCTAACATCCGGGCCAGGAGGGATGAGCAGTTCTTC. This sequence encodes CASSPNIRARRDEQFF.

J is TRBJ1-4 and V is TRBV19, with D unresolved. The CDR3 is 15 residues long. Trimming stripped 3 bases from V and 4 bases from J, with 12 bases between. The germline gives CDR1 LNHDA, CDR2 SQIVND (reference sequence). The DNA of the CDR3 is TGTGCCAGTAGTATCCGAGGTGGAGGTAATGAAAAACTGTTTTTT. Translated, it gives CASSIRGGGNEKLFF.

V gene TRBV6-1 combines with J gene TRBJ1-2, with a tentative D call TRBD1 (5 bases). This CDR3 comprises 12 residues. V was shortened by 4 bases and J by 4 bases, with 7 bases between the two germline ends. Per germline, CDR1 MNHNS and CDR2 SASEGT. The DNA for the CDR3 is TGTGCCAGCAGTGCTGACAGCTATGGCTACACCTTC. This translates into CASSADSYGYTF.

V gene TRBV10-3 combines with J gene TRBJ2-1; 16 bases align to TRBD2. Trimming removed 6 bases from V and 5 bases from J; junction bases left unmatched: 7. This CDR3 is built from 17 residues. Germline V lookup: CDR1 ENHRY, CDR2 SYGVKD. This CDR3 reads CAIRPGLAGGIHNEQFF. CDR3 nucleotide sequence: TGTGCCATCAGACCGGGACTAGCGGGGGGGATCCACAATGAGCAGTTCTTC.

V is TRBV28 and J is TRBJ2-2; TRBD1 matches at 7 bases. Losses at the gene ends were 2 bases for V and 0 bases for J; bases not matched to a gene: 6. The CDR3 contains 17 residues. The germline CDR1 and CDR2 sequences are MDHEN and SYDVKM. The CDR3 sequence is CASSLRQGSANTGELFF. The CDR3 DNA is TGTGCCAGCAGTTTAAGACAGGGATCCGCGAACACCGGGGAGCTGTTTTTT.

This chain links TRBV5-1 with TRBJ1-2; D possibly corresponds to TRBD1 (5 bases). V shed 3 bases and J shed 4 bases, with 13 bases lying between them. The CDR3 runs 14 residues. The germline V gene has CDR1 SGHRS and CDR2 YFSETQ. CDR3 DNA: TGCGCCAGCAGCTACCCCACCGGGGGCTATGGCTACACCTTC. It yields the protein CASSYPTGGYGYTF.

The rearrangement joins TRBV27 to TRBJ1-1; D call uncertain. The CDR3 spans 16 residues. Germline V gene lookup returns CDR1 MNHEY and CDR2 SMNVEV (reference sequence). Trimming cost V 1 base and J 4 bases, with 16 bases left between them. The CDR3, as DNA: TGTGCCAGCAGTTTATTTCGCCTGAAGGAGGCCACTGAAGCTTTCTTT. This gives the protein CASSLFRLKEATEAFF.